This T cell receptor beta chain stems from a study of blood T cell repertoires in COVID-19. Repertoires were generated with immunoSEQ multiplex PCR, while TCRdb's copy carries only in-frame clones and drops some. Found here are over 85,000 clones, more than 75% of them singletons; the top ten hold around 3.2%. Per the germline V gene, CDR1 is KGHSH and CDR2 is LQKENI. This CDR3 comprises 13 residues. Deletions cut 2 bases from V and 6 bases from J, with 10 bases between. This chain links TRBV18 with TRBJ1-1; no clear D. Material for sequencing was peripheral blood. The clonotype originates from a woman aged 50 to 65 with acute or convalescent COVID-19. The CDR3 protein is CASSPGGSPEAFF. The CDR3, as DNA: TGTGCCAGCTCACCAGGAGGGTCCCCTGAAGCTTTCTTT. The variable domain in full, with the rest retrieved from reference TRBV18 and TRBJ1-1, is NAGVMQNPRHLVRRRGQEARLRCSPMKGHSHVYWYRQLPEEGLKFMVYLQKENIIDESGMPKERFSAEFPKEGPSILRIQQVVRGDSAAYFCASSPGGSPEAFFGQGTRLTVV.